These T cell receptor beta chains were read from a single sample in a study of T cell responses to AZD1222 COVID-19 vaccine. TCRdb's copy holds only in-frame clones and misses some; the assay was immunoSEQ multiplex PCR. The sample gives roughly 110,000 clones, about 89% of which show up once; over 3.5% is in the top ten. This sample comprised peripheral blood, obtained on day 0 of AZD1222 vaccination. The receptors were gathered from an adult in good health. The CDR3 runs from the conserved cysteine through the conserved F or W.

v_gene,CDR3aa
TRBV28,CASRTSGGPNTDTQYF
TRBV7-2,CASSLTYRANTEAFF
TRBV5-1,CASSLSLSYEQYF
TRBV3-1/TRBV3-2,CASSQEGAKGGFF
TRBV6-5,CASRAGLPNTEAFF
TRBV5-1,CASSLGQGVGYGYTF
TRBV18,CASSPGQENYGYTF
TRBV30,CAWSAGQGARGNQPQHF
TRBV6-5,CASRGPWDEQYF
TRBV5-6,CASSLEVSYEQYF
TRBV19,CASSTGTGGATPNQPQHF
TRBV9,CASSVSRGSSYEQYF
TRBV5-1,CASSFRTERGGYTF
TRBV7-2,CASSLLGQGGTDTQYF
TRBV7-9,CASSYIGDYGYTF